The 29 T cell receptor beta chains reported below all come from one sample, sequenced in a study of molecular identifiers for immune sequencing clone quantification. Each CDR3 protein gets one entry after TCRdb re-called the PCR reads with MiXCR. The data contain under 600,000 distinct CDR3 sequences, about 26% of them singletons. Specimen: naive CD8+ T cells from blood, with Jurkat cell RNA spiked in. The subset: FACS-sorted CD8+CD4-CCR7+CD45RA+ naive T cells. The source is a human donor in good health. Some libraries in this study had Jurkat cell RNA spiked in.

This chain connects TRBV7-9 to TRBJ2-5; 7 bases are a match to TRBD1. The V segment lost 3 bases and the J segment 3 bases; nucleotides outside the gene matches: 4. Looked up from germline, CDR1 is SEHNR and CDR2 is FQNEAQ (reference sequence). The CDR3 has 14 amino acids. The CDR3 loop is CASSFPGQKETQYF. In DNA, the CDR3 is TGTGCCAGCAGCTTTCCGGGACAGAAAGAGACCCAGTACTTC.

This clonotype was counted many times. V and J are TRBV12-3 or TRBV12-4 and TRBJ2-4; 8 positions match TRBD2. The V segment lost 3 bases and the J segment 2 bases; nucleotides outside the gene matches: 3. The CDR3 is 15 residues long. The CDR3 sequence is CASSFSGSSKNIQYF. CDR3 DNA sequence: TGTGCCAGCAGTTTCAGCGGGAGCTCCAAAAACATTCAGTACTTC.

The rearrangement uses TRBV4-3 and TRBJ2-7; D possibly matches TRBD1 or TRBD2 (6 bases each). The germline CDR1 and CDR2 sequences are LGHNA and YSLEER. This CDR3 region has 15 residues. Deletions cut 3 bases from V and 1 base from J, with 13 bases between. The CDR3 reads CASSQGRTASYEQYF. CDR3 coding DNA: TGCGCCAGCAGCCAGGGGAGGACAGCTTCCTACGAGCAGTACTTC.

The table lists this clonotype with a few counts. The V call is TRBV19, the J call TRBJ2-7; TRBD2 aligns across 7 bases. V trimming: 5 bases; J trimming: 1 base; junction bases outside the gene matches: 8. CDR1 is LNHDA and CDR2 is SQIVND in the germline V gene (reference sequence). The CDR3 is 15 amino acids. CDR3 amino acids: CASSVSSGPSYEQYF. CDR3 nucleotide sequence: TGTGCCAGTAGTGTATCTAGCGGCCCATCCTACGAGCAGTACTTC.

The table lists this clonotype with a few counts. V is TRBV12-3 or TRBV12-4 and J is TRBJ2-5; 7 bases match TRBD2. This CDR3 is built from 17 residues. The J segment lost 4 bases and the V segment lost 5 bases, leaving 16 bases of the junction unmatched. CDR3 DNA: TGTGCCAGCAGTCAAGGACTAGAAGCTTTTGGCGGAGAGACCCAGTACTTC. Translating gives CASSQGLEAFGGETQYF.

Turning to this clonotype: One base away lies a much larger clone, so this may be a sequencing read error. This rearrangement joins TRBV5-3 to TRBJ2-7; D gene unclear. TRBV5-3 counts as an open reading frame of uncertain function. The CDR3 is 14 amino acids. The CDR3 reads CASSFGSPSYEQHF. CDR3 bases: TGTGCCAGCAGCTTTGGGTCACCTTCCTACGAGCAGCACTTC.

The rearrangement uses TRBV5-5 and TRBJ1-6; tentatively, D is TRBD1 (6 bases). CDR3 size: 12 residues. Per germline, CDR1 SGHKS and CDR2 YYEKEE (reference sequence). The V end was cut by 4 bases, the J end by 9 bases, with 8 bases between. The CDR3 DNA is TGTGCCAGCAGCACAGGGCTTTCACCCCTCCACTTT. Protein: CASSTGLSPLHF.

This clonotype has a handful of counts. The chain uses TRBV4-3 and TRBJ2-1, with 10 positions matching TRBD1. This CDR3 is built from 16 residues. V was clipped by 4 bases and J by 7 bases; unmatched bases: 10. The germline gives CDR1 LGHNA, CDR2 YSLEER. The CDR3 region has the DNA TGCGCCAGCAGCCCTGCTGTAGGGACAGGGGTGAATGAGCAGTTCTTC. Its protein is CASSPAVGTGVNEQFF.

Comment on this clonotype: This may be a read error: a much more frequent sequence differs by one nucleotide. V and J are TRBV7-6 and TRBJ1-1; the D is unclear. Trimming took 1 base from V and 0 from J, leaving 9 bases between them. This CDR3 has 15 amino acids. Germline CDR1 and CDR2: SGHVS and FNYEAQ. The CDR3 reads CASSLGMTMNTEAFF. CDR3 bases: TGTGCCAGCAGCTTAGGCATGACAATGAACACTGAAGCTTTCTTT.

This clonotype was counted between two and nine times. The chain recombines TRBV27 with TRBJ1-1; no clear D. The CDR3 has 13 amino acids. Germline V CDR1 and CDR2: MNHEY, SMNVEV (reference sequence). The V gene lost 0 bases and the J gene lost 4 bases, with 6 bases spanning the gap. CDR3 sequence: CASSLSYGTEAFF. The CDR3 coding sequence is TGTGCCAGCAGTTTATCGTACGGCACTGAAGCTTTCTTT.

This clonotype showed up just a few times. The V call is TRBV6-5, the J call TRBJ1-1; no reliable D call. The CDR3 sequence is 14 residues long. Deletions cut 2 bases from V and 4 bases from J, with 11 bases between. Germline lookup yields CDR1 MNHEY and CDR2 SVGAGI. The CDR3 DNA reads TGTGCCAGCAGTTACAGGGTCCCCAGCACTGAAGCTTTCTTT. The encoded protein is CASSYRVPSTEAFF.

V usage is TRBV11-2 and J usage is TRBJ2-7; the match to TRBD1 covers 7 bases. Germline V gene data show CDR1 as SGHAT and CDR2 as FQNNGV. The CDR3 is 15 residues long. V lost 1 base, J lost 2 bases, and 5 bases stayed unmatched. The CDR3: CASSLGTGAPYEQYF. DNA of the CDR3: TGTGCCAGCAGCTTAGGCACAGGGGCACCCTACGAGCAGTACTTC.

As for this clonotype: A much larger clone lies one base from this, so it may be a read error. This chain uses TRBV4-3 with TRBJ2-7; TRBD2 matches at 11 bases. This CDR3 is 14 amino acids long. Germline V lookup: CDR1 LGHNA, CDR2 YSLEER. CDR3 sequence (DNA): TGCGCCAGCAGCCAAGATCTGACTAGCGGGGCGGAGTCCTTC. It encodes CASSQDLTSGAESF.

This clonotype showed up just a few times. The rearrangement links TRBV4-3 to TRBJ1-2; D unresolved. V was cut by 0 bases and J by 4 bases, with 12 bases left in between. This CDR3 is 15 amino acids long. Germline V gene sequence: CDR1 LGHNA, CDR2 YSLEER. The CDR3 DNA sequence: TGCGCCAGCAGCCAAGACAGCCCGAGGGCCTATGGCTACACCTTC. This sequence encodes CASSQDSPRAYGYTF.

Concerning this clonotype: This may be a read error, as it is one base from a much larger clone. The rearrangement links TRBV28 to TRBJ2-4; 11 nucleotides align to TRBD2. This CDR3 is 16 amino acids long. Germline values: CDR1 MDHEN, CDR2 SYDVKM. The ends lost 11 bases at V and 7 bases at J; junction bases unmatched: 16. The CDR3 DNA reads TGTGCCTGCAATGAAGGGACTAGCGGAGCTTGGAACATTCAGTACTTC. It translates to CACNEGTSGAWNIQYF. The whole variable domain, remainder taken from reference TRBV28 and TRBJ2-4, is DVKVTQSSRYLVKRTGEKVFLECVQDMDHENMFWYRQDPGLGLRLIYFSYDVKMKEKGDIPEGYSVSREKKERFSLILESASTNQTSMYLCACNEGTSGAWNIQYFGAGTRLSVL.

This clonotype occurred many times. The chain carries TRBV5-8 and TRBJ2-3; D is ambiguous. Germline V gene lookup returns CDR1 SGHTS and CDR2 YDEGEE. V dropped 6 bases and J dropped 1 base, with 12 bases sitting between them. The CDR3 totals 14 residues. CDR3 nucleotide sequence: TGTGCCAGCACCTGGCCGGCGGGCACAGATACGCAGTATTTT. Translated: CASTWPAGTDTQYF.

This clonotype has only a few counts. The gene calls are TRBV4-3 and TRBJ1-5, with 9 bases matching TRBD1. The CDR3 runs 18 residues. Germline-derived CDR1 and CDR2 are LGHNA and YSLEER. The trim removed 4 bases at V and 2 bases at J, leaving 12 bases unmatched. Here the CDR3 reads CASSPGTGNLWGNQPQHF. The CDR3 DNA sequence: TGCGCCAGCAGCCCAGGGACAGGGAACCTTTGGGGCAATCAGCCCCAGCATTTT.

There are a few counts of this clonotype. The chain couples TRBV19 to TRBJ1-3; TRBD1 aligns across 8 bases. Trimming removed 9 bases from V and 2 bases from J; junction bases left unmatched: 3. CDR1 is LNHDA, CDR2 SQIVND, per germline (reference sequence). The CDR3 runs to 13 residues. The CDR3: CASWDRPGNTIYF. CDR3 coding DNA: TGTGCCAGCTGGGACAGGCCTGGAAACACCATATATTTT.

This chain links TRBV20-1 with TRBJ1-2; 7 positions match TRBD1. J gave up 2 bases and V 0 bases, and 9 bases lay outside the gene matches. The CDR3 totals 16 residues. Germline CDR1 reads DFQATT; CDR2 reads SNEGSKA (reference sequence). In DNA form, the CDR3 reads TGCAGTGCTAGAGATCTTAGGACAGGTTGGAACTATGGCTACACCTTC. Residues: CSARDLRTGWNYGYTF.

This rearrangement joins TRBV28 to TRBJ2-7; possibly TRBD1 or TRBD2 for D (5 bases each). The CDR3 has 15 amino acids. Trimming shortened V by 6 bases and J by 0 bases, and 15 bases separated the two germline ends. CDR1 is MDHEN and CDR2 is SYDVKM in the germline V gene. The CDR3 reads CASSILGVFSYEQYF. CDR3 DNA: TGTGCCAGCAGCATTTTGGGGGTGTTCTCCTACGAGCAGTACTTC.

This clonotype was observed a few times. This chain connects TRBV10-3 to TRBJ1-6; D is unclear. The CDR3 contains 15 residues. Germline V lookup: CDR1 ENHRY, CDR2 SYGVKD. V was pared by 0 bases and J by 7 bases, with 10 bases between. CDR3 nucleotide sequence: TGTGCCATCAGTGAGTCGATGGAGAACAATTCACCCCTCCACTTT. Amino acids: CAISESMENNSPLHF.

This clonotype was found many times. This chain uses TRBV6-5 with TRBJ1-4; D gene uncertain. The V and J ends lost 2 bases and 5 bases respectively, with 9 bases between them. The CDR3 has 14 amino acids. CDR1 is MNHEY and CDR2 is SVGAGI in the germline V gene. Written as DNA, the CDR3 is TGTGCCAGCAGTTACATCAACGGAAATGAAAAACTGTTTTTT. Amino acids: CASSYINGNEKLFF.

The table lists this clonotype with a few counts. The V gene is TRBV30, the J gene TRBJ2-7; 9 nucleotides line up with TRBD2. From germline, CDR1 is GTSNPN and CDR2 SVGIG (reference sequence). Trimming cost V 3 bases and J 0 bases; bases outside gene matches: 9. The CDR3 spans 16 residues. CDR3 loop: CAWRHRSGGLSYEQYF. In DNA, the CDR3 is TGTGCCTGGAGGCACCGGAGCGGGGGGCTCTCCTACGAGCAGTACTTC. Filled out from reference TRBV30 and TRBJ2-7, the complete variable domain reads SQTIHQWPATLVQPVGSPLSLECTVEGTSNPNLYWYRQAAGRGLQLLFYSVGIGQISSEVPQNLSASRPQDRQFILSSKKLLLSDSGFYLCAWRHRSGGLSYEQYFGPGTRLTVT.

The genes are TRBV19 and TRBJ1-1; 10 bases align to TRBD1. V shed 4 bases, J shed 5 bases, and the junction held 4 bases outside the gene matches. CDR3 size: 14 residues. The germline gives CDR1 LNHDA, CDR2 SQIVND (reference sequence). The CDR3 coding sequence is TGTGCCAGTAGTACTCGACAGGGGGCAACTGAAGCTTTCTTT. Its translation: CASSTRQGATEAFF. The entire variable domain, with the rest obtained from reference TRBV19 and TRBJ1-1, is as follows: DGGITQSPKYLFRKEGQNVTLSCEQNLNHDAMYWYRQDPGQGLRLIYYSQIVNDFQKGDIAEGYSVSREKKESFPLTVTSAQKNPTAFYLCASSTRQGATEAFFGQGTRLTVV.

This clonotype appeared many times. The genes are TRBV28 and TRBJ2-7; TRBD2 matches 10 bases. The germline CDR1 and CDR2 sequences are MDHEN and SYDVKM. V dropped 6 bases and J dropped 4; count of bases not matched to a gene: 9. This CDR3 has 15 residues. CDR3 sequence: CASSRTAGGPYEQYF. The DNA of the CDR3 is TGTGCCAGCAGCCGTACAGCGGGAGGGCCGTACGAGCAGTACTTC.

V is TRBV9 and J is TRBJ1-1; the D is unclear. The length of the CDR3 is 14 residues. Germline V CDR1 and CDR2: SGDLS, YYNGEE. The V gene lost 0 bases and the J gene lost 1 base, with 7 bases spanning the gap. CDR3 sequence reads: CASSVGVSNTEAFF. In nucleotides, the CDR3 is TGTGCCAGCAGCGTAGGAGTGTCGAACACTGAAGCTTTCTTT.

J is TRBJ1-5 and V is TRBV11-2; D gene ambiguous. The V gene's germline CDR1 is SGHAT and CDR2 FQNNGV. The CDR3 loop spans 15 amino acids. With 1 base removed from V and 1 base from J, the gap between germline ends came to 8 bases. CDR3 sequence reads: CASSLGWASNQPQHF. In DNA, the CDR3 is TGTGCCAGCAGCTTAGGCTGGGCGAGCAATCAGCCCCAGCATTTT.

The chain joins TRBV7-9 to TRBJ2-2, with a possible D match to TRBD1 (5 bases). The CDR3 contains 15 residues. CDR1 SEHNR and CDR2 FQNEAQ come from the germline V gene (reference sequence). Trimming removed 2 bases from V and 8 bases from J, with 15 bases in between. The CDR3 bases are TGTGCCAGCAGCTTATCACAGGATTTGTCTGGGGAGCTGTTTTTT. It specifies CASSLSQDLSGELFF.

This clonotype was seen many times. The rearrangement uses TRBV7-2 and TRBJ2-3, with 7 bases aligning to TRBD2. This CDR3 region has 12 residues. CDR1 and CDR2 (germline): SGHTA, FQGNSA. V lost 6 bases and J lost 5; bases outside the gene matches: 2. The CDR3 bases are TGTGCCAGCAGTACTAGCGTAGATACGCAGTATTTT. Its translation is CASSTSVDTQYF.